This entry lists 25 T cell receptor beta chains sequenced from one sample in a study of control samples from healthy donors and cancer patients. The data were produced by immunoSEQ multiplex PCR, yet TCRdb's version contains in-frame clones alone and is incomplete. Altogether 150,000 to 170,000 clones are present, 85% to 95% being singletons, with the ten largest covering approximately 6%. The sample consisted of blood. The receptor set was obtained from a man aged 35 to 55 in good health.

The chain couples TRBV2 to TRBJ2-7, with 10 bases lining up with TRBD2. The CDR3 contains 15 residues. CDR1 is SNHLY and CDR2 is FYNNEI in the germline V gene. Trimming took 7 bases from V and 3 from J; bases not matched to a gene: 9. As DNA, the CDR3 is TGTGCCAGCAAACTAGCGGGGCTGAAAAACTACGAGCAGTACTTC. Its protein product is CASKLAGLKNYEQYF.

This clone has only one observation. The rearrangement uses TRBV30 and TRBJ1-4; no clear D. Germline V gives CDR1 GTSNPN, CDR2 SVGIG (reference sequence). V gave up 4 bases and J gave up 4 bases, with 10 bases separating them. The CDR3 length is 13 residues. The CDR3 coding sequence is TGTGCCTGGACCGCAGGCCTTAATGAAAAACTGTTTTTT. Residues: CAWTAGLNEKLFF.

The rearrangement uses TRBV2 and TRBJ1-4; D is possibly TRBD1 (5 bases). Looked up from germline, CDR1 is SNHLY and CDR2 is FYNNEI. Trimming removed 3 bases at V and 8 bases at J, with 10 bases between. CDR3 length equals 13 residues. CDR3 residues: CASSEGRVEKLFF. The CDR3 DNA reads TGTGCCAGCAGTGAGGGCAGGGTAGAAAAACTGTTTTTT.

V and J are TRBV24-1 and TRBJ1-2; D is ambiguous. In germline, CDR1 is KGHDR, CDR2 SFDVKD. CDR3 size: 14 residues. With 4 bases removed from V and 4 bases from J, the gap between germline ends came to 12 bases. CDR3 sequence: CATSEGTEVYGYTF. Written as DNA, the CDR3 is TGTGCCACCAGTGAAGGCACAGAAGTCTATGGCTACACCTTC.

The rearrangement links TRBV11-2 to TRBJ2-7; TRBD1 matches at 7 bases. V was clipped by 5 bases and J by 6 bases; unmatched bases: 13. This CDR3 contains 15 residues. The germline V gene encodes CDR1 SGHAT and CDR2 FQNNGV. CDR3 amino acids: CASSPKDRAPLEQYF. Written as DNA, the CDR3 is TGTGCCAGCAGCCCGAAAGACAGGGCTCCCCTCGAGCAGTACTTC.

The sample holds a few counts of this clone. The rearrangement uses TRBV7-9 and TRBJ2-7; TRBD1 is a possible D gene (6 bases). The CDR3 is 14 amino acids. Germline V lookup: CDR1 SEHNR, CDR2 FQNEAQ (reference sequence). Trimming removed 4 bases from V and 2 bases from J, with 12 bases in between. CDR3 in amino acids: CASSYWTDPYEQYF. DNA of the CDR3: TGTGCCAGCAGCTATTGGACAGACCCCTACGAGCAGTACTTC.

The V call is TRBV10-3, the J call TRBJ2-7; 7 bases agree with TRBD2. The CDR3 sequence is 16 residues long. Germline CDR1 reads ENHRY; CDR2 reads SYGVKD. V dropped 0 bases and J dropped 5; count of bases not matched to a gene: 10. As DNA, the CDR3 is TGTGCCATCAGTGAGTCAAGACAGAAAGGGACTAACGAGCAGTACTTC. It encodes CAISESRQKGTNEQYF.

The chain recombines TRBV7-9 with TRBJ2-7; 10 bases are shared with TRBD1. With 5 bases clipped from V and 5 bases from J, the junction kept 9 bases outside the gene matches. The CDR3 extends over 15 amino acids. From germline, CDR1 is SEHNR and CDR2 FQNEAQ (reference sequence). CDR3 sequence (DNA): TGTGCCAGCAGCGCTCCGGGACAGGGGATCCACGAGCAGTACTTC. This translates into CASSAPGQGIHEQYF.

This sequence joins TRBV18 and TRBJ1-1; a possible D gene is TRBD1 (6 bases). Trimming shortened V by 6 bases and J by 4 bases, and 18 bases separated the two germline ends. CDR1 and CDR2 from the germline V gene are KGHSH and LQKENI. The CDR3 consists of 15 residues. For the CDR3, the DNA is TGTGCCAGCTCGGCGTTGGGGGAACAGGGCACTGAAGCTTTCTTT. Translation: CASSALGEQGTEAFF.

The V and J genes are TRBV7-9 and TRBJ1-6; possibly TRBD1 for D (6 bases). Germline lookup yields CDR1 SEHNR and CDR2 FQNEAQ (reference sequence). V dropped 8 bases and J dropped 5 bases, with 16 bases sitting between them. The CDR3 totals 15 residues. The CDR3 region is CASGNREQNNSPLHF. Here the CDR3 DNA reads TGTGCCAGCGGAAACAGGGAGCAAAATAATTCACCCCTCCACTTT.

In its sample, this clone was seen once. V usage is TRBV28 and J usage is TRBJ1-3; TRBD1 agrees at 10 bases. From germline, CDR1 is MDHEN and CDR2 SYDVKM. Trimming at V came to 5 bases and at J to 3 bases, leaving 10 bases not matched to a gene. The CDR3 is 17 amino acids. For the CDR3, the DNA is TGTGCCAGCAGTACCAGCCTTGGGACAGGGGTTGGAAACACCATATATTTT. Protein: CASSTSLGTGVGNTIYF.

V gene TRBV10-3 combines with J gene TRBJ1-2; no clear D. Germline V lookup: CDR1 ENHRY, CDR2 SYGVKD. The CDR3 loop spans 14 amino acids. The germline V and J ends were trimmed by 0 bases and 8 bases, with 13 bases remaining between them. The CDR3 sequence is CAISESRTVEGYTF. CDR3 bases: TGTGCCATCAGTGAGTCTAGGACCGTGGAGGGCTACACCTTC.

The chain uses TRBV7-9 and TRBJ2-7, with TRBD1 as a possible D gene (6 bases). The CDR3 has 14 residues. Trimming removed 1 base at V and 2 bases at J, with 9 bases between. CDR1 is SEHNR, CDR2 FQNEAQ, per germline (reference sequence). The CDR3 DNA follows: TGTGCCAGCAGCTTAGGAGGACAGCCCTACGAGCAGTACTTC. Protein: CASSLGGQPYEQYF.

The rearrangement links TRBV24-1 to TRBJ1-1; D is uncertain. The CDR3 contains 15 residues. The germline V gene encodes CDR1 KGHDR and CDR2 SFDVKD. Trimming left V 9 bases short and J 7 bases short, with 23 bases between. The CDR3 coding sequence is TGTGCCACCCCTTCGAGCCCGGTCGAATCGAGTGAAGCTTTCTTT. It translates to CATPSSPVESSEAFF.

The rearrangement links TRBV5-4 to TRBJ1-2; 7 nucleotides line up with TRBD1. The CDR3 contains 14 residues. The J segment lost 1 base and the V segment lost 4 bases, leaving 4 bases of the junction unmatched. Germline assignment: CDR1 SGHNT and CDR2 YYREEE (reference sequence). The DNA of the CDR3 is TGTGCCAGCAGCGCGGACAGGAATAACTATGGCTACACCTTC. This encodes CASSADRNNYGYTF.

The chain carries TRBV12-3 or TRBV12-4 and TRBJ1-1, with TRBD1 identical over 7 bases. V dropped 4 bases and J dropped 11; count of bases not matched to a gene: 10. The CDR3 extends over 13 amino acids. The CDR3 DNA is TGTGCCAGCAGTTACAGGGGAGGGTGGGTCGCTTTCTTT. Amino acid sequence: CASSYRGGWVAFF.

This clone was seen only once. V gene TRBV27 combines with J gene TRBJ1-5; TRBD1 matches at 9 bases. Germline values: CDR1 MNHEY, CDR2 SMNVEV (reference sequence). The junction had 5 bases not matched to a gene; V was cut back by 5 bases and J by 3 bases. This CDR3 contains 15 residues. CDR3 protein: CASSVGTGHNQPQHF. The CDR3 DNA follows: TGTGCCAGCAGTGTTGGGACAGGGCACAATCAGCCCCAGCATTTT.

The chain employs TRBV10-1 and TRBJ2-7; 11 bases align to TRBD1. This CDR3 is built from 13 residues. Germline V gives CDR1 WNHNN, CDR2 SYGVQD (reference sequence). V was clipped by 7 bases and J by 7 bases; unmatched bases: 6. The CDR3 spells CASKWGTGGEQYF. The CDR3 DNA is TGCGCCAGCAAGTGGGGGACAGGGGGTGAGCAGTACTTC.

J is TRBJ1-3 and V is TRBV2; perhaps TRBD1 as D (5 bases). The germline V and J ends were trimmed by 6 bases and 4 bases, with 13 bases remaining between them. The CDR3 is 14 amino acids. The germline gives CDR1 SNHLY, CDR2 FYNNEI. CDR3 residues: CASRRRGPGNTIYF. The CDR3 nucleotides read TGTGCCAGCAGGAGGAGGGGACCCGGAAACACCATATATTTT.

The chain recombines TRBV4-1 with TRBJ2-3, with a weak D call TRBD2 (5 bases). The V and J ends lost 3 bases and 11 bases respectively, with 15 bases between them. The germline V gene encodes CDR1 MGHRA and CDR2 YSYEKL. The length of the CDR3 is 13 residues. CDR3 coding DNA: TGCGCCAGCAGCCACCGAGGGAACCGGGGGCAGTATTTT. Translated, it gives CASSHRGNRGQYF.

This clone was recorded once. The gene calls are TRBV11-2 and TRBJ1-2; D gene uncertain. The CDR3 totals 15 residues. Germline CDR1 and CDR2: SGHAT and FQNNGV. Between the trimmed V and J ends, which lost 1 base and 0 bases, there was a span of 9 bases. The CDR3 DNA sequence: TGTGCCAGCAGCTTAGCACAGTACCCTAACTATGGCTACACCTTC. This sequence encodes CASSLAQYPNYGYTF.

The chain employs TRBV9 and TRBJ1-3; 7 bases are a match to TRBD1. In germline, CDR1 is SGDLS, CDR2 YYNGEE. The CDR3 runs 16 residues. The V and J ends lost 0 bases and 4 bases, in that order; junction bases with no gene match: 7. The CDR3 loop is CASSVEIGGAGNTIYF. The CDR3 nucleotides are TGTGCCAGCAGCGTAGAGATAGGGGGCGCCGGAAACACCATATATTTT. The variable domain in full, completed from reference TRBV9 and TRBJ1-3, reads DSGVTQTPKHLITATGQRVTLRCSPRSGDLSVYWYQQSLDQGLQFLIQYYNGEERAKGNILERFSAQQFPDLHSELNLSSLELGDSALYFCASSVEIGGAGNTIYFGEGSWLTVV.

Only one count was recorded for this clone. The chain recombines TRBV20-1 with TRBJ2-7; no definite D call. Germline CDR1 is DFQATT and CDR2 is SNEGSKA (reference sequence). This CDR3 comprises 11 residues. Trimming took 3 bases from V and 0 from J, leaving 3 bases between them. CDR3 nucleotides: TGCAGTGCTAGTAGCTCCTACGAGCAGTACTTC. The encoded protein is CSASSSYEQYF.

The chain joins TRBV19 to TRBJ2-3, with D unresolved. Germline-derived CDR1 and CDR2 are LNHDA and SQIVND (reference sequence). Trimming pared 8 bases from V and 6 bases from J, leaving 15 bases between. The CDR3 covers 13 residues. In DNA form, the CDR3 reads TGTGCCAGTGCCCTCGGTAATTGGGATACGCAGTATTTT. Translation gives CASALGNWDTQYF.

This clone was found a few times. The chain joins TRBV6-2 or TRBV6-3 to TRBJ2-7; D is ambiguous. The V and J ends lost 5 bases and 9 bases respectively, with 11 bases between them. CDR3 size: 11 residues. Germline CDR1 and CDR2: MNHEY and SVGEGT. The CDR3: CASSAPWGQYF. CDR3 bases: TGTGCCAGCAGTGCCCCTTGGGGGCAGTACTTC.